The 14 T cell receptor beta chains in this list originate from one sample, sequenced in a study of graft-versus-host responses after intestinal transplantation. No antigen has been assigned to these receptors. Some clones are missing from TCRdb's copy, which holds only in-frame ones; the method was immunoSEQ multiplex PCR. The sample holds around 40,000 clones, around 94% seen once. The source was unstimulated CD4+ T cells sorted from spleen or lymph node cells, collected before transplant. The origin of the receptors is a human donor who was the organ donor for an intestinal transplant.

The V call is TRBV4-3, the J call TRBJ2-7; D unclear. Trimming removed 1 base from V and 1 base from J, with 14 bases in between. Per germline, CDR1 LGHNA and CDR2 YSLEER. This CDR3 spans 16 amino acids. The CDR3 sequence is CASSQVVKDGSYEQYF. The CDR3 coding sequence is TGCGCCAGCAGCCAAGTTGTTAAGGACGGATCCTACGAGCAGTACTTC.

The J gene is TRBJ2-3, the V gene TRBV4-1; weak D call: TRBD2 (6 bases). V gave up 1 base and J gave up 2 bases, with 13 bases separating them. Germline-derived CDR1 and CDR2 are MGHRA and YSYEKL. The CDR3 contains 16 residues. The CDR3 DNA reads as TGCGCCAGCAGCCAAGCGCGGGGTTATATCACAGATACGCAGTATTTT. This sequence encodes CASSQARGYITDTQYF.

This sequence joins TRBV11-2 and TRBJ1-2; D remains unclear. This CDR3 has 13 amino acids. From germline, CDR1 is SGHAT and CDR2 FQNNGV. Deletions cut 5 bases from V and 4 bases from J, with 11 bases between. The CDR3 protein is CASSPMNSYGYTF. The CDR3 DNA follows: TGTGCCAGCAGCCCTATGAATTCCTATGGCTACACCTTC.

This clone was picked up a small number of times. Written as DNA, the CDR3 is TGTGCCAGCAGTCCCGGGTTTATCGGAAACACCATATATTTT. This sequence encodes CASSPGFIGNTIYF. This chain joins TRBV28 and TRBJ1-3; no clear D. V dropped 5 bases and J dropped 4 bases, with 12 bases sitting between them. Germline lookup yields CDR1 MDHEN and CDR2 SYDVKM. The CDR3 is 14 amino acids.

The DNA for the CDR3 is TGTGCCAGCTCACGCGGGACAGAGGGCGAGCAGTACTTC. As protein: CASSRGTEGEQYF. J is TRBJ2-7 and V is TRBV18; a possible D gene is TRBD1 (7 bases). There are 13 residues in the CDR3. V shed 4 bases and J shed 6 bases, with 13 bases lying between them. CDR1 KGHSH and CDR2 LQKENI come from the germline V gene.

DNA for the CDR3: TGTGCCACCAGCAGAGATCTGGGGGGCAACTATGGCTACACCTTC. Protein: CATSRDLGGNYGYTF. The chain carries TRBV15 and TRBJ1-2; D is possibly TRBD1 (6 bases). CDR3 length: 15 residues. The V and J ends lost 0 bases and 2 bases respectively, with 10 bases between them. Germline V gene sequence: CDR1 LNHNV, CDR2 YYDKDF (reference sequence).

The CDR3 DNA reads TGTGCCAGCAGCTCAAGGGCCCTAATGGCAAACTATGGCTACACCTTC. This gives the protein CASSSRALMANYGYTF. The chain recombines TRBV7-9 with TRBJ1-2; D gene unclear. Trimming left V 4 bases short and J 2 bases short, with 17 bases between. The CDR3 runs 16 residues. The germline gives CDR1 SEHNR, CDR2 FQNEAQ (reference sequence).

This chain links TRBV9 with TRBJ1-2, with 11 bases aligning to TRBD1. V was pared by 4 bases and J by 2 bases, with 7 bases of the junction left unmatched. The CDR3 runs to 16 residues. Germline loops: CDR1 SGDLS, CDR2 YYNGEE. CDR3 region: CASSLGQGAPNYGYTF. CDR3 DNA sequence: TGTGCCAGCAGCTTAGGACAGGGGGCACCCAACTATGGCTACACCTTC.

The chain uses TRBV7-2 and TRBJ2-3; 13 nucleotides agree with TRBD2. V shed 3 bases and J 0 bases; nucleotides not matched to a gene: 6. The CDR3 loop spans 18 amino acids. Germline V gives CDR1 SGHTA, CDR2 FQGNSA. The CDR3 bases are TGTGCCAGCAGCTTCCGAAGGACTAGCGGGGGTAGCACAGATACGCAGTATTTT. Translation: CASSFRRTSGGSTDTQYF. The variable domain in full, completed from reference TRBV7-2 and TRBJ2-3, reads GAGVSQSPSNKVTEKGKDVELRCDPISGHTALYWYRQSLGQGLEFLIYFQGNSAPDKSGLPSDRFSAERTGGSVSTLTIQRTQQEDSAVYLCASSFRRTSGGSTDTQYFGPGTRLTVL.

This chain connects TRBV5-1 to TRBJ2-3, with D possibly TRBD2 on 6 matching bases. CDR1 and CDR2 from the germline V gene are SGHRS and YFSETQ. V lost 4 bases to trimming and J lost 2 bases, with 14 bases between them. The CDR3 loop spans 15 amino acids. The CDR3 sequence: CASSADYQDTDTQYF. CDR3 nucleotides: TGCGCCAGCAGCGCGGACTACCAAGACACAGATACGCAGTATTTT.

CDR3 loop: CASSLRGPRDTQYF. In nucleotides, the CDR3 is TGTGCCAGCAGCCTTCGCGGGCCTCGAGATACGCAGTATTTT. This chain joins TRBV5-4 and TRBJ2-3, with D possibly TRBD2 on 5 matching bases. Germline V gene data show CDR1 as SGHNT and CDR2 as YYREEE (reference sequence). This CDR3 contains 14 residues. Trimming shortened V by 4 bases and J by 5 bases, and 14 bases separated the two germline ends. Filled out from reference TRBV5-4 and TRBJ2-3, the complete variable domain reads ETGVTQSPTHLIKTRGQQVTLRCSSQSGHNTVSWYQQALGQGPQFIFQYYREEENGRGNFPPRFSGLQFPNYSSELNVNALELDDSALYLCASSLRGPRDTQYFGPGTRLTVL.

This clone has only one observation. This chain uses TRBV9 with TRBJ2-3; weak D call: TRBD2 (6 bases). The CDR3 has 17 amino acids. Germline lookup yields CDR1 SGDLS and CDR2 YYNGEE. The V end was cut by 1 base, the J end by 2 bases, with 17 bases between. CDR3 nucleotide sequence: TGTGCCAGCAGCGTAACCGCCGGGACTGGGTACACAGATACGCAGTATTTT. Residues: CASSVTAGTGYTDTQYF. The variable domain in full, with the rest retrieved from reference TRBV9 and TRBJ2-3, is DSGVTQTPKHLITATGQRVTLRCSPRSGDLSVYWYQQSLDQGLQFLIQYYNGEERAKGNILERFSAQQFPDLHSELNLSSLELGDSALYFCASSVTAGTGYTDTQYFGPGTRLTVL.

A word on this clone: Other DNA sequences of this sample code for an identical CDR3. This sequence joins TRBV5-6 and TRBJ2-3; D possibly corresponds to TRBD1 (5 bases). V shed 2 bases and J shed 3 bases, with 7 bases lying between them. CDR3 size: 13 residues. Germline-derived CDR1 and CDR2 are SGHDT and YYEEEE. The CDR3 reads CASSLKGTDTQYF. CDR3 nucleotides: TGTGCCAGCAGCTTAAAGGGGACAGATACGCAGTATTTT.

This clone was detected once. The gene calls are TRBV4-2 and TRBJ2-2; tentative D call: TRBD1 (6 bases). The germline V gene has CDR1 LGHNA and CDR2 YNFKEQ. V gave up 0 bases and J gave up 4 bases, with 18 bases separating them. This CDR3 has 18 amino acids. CDR3 in DNA: TGTGCCAGCAGCCAAGATCTTGTGACAGGTAGTACCACCGGGGAGCTGTTTTTT. It codes for CASSQDLVTGSTTGELFF.